Sequencing of this T cell receptor beta chain was carried out in a study of cytotoxic CD8 clonotypes in ibrutinib-treated CLL. Study context: Response sampling took place at median roughly twelve months of treatment, range 6 to 36.

On this clone itself: Its specificity is unknown.

The assay was immunoSEQ multiplex PCR, and TCRdb's table has in-frame clones only and misses some. There are approximately 200,000 clones in the sample; about two thirds occur only once, and around 15% lies in the top ten. General study points: Higher clonality was seen at ibrutinib response and a return toward baseline at progression.

Genomic DNA in an amount of approximately 2 micrograms was extracted from cryopreserved PBMCs and used for the preparation of TCR beta libraries. This sequence originates from a human donor with chronic lymphocytic leukemia. The sequenced sample was PBMCs, obtained after 24 months of ibrutinib treatment.

This chain's CDR3 is CATLDTTNYGYTF. The CDR3 region has the DNA TGTGCCACTTTGGACACGACTAACTATGGCTACACCTTC. The chain recombines TRBV6-5 with TRBJ1-2; TRBD1 is a possible D gene (5 bases). Germline-derived CDR1 and CDR2 are MNHEY and SVGAGI. This CDR3 comprises 13 residues. The V and J ends lost 10 bases and 0 bases respectively, with 12 bases between them.